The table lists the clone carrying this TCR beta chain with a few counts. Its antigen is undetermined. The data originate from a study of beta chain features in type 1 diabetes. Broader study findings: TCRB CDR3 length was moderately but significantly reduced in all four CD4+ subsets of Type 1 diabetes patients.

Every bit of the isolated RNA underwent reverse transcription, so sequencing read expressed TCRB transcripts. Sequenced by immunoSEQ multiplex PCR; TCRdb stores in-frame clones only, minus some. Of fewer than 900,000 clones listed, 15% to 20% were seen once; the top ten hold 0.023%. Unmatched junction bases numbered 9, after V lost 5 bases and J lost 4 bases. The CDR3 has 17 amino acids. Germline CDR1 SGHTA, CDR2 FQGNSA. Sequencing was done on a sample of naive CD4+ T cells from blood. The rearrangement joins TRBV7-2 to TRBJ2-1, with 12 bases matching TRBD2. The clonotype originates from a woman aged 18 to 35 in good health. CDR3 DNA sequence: TGTGCCAGCAGCACCAGACTAGCGGGAGAGGGTTACAATGAGCAGTTCTTC. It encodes CASSTRLAGEGYNEQFF.